This T cell receptor (beta chain) came from a study of control samples from healthy donors and cancer patients. Trimming took 2 bases from V and 0 from J, leaving 4 bases between them. This CDR3 is built from 14 residues. Germline V gene data show CDR1 as MNHEY and CDR2 as SVGAGI. The repertoire was sequenced with immunoSEQ multiplex PCR; TCRdb's copy has only in-frame clones and lacks some. The sample gives around 200,000 clones, 91% of which show up once; roughly 1.6% is in the top ten. As for this clone: Other DNA sequences from this sample encode an identical CDR3 as well.

The source of this sequence is a woman between 25 and 40 years old in good health. The chain employs TRBV6-5 and TRBJ1-4; unclear D gene. The sample was blood. CDR3 sequence reads: CASSYGATNEKLFF. As DNA, the CDR3 is TGTGCCAGCAGTTACGGGGCAACTAATGAAAAACTGTTTTTT.